What follows are 32 T cell receptor beta chains derived from one specimen sequenced in a study of shared clonotypes between healthy human individuals. Assay: immunoSEQ multiplex PCR; the TCRdb copy retains only in-frame clones and omits some. This sample has about 1.5 million clones, with 95% to 99% found just once. The material sequenced was naive CD4+ T cells sorted from blood. This sample's subset: CD45RA+ positively selected. The receptors derive from a man aged 25 to 40 in good health.

The chain recombines TRBV5-6 with TRBJ2-6, with 8 bases lining up with TRBD1. Trimming at V came to 4 bases and at J to 1 base, leaving 4 bases not matched to a gene. The germline V gene encodes CDR1 SGHDT and CDR2 YYEEEE. The CDR3 extends over 16 amino acids. The DNA of the CDR3 is TGTGCCAGCAGCCCCGGGACAGGTTCTGGGGCCAACGTCCTGACTTTC. This sequence encodes CASSPGTGSGANVLTF.

The chain is built from TRBV5-1 and TRBJ1-1; 8 nucleotides line up with TRBD1. The CDR3 consists of 12 residues. V was clipped by 4 bases and J by 10 bases; unmatched bases: 6. Germline V gene lookup returns CDR1 SGHRS and CDR2 YFSETQ. CDR3 DNA sequence: TGCGCCAGCAGCCTCGGGACAGGACCAGCTTTCTTT. Amino acids: CASSLGTGPAFF.

The chain uses TRBV19 and TRBJ1-2, with TRBD1 matching 7 bases. Unmatched junction bases numbered 2, after V lost 5 bases and J lost 5 bases. Germline CDR1 LNHDA, CDR2 SQIVND (reference sequence). CDR3 length equals 12 residues. Here the CDR3 reads CASSHRGYGYTF. CDR3 coding DNA: TGTGCCAGTAGTCACAGGGGATATGGCTACACCTTC. Variable domain in full (rest from reference TRBV19 and TRBJ1-2): DGGITQSPKYLFRKEGQNVTLSCEQNLNHDAMYWYRQDPGQGLRLIYYSQIVNDFQKGDIAEGYSVSREKKESFPLTVTSAQKNPTAFYLCASSHRGYGYTFGSGTRLTVV.

Concerning this clone itself: At the DNA level, this CDR3 is encoded by other sequences in the same sample as well. V gene TRBV27 combines with J gene TRBJ2-7; TRBD1 matches at 8 bases. This CDR3 comprises 13 residues. The germline CDR1 and CDR2 sequences are MNHEY and SMNVEV (reference sequence). Trimming removed 5 bases from V and 4 bases from J; junction bases left unmatched: 4. CDR3 loop: CASSGQGLYEQYF. Here the CDR3 DNA reads TGTGCCAGCAGTGGACAGGGCCTTTACGAGCAGTACTTC.

The chain recombines TRBV5-8 with TRBJ1-2; D ambiguous. In germline, CDR1 is SGHTS, CDR2 YDEGEE. The ends were cut back, 4 bases at V and 4 bases at J, with 11 bases in the middle. The CDR3 is 13 amino acids. Here the CDR3 reads CASSPVDRYGYTF. The CDR3 coding sequence is TGTGCCAGCAGCCCAGTCGACCGCTATGGCTACACCTTC.

The CDR3 nucleotides read TGTGCCAGCAGTCCCCTCGGACTAGCGGGACGCAGAGGGGACGGGTCCGAGCAGTACTTC. Its protein product is CASSPLGLAGRRGDGSEQYF. V is TRBV28 and J is TRBJ2-7, with 12 bases that match TRBD2. Losses at the gene ends were 5 bases for V and 6 bases for J; bases not matched to a gene: 23. This CDR3 is 20 amino acids long. CDR1 MDHEN and CDR2 SYDVKM come from the germline V gene.

The chain carries TRBV2 and TRBJ2-2; the D is unclear. Germline CDR1 is SNHLY and CDR2 is FYNNEI. The CDR3 has 13 amino acids. V was cut by 6 bases and J by 5 bases, with 10 bases left in between. The CDR3 DNA reads TGTGCCAGCAGGGGCCGGACGACCGGGGAGCTGTTTTTT. The encoded protein is CASRGRTTGELFF.

DNA for the CDR3: TGTGCCAGCAGCTTGGTTCAGGGGATCCCAGATACGCAGTATTTT. Its translation: CASSLVQGIPDTQYF. This chain uses TRBV7-9 with TRBJ2-3, with D possibly being TRBD1 (6 bases). V lost 3 bases and J 4 bases, leaving 14 bases between the germline ends. This CDR3 is built from 15 residues. Germline-derived CDR1 and CDR2 are SEHNR and FQNEAQ (reference sequence).

Points on this clone: The junction does not match germline at one end; this may be a read error. The J gene is TRBJ2-7, the V gene TRBV18; no definite D call. The CDR3 runs to 13 residues. Germline V gives CDR1 KGHSH, CDR2 LQKENI. The CDR3, as DNA: TGTGCCAGCTCACCTTCACGTGGGGTAGAGCCGTACTTC. Its protein product is CASSPSRGVEPYF. The whole variable domain, remainder taken from reference TRBV18 and TRBJ2-7, is NAGVMQNPRHLVRRRGQEARLRCSPMKGHSHVYWYRQLPEEGLKFMVYLQKENIIDESGMPKERFSAEFPKEGPSILRIQQVVRGDSAAYFCASSPSRGVEPYFGPGTRLTVT.

The V call is TRBV28, the J call TRBJ2-1, with 8 bases fitting TRBD2. Germline trimming cut 6 bases from V and 8 bases from J; bases unmatched to any gene: 9. Germline V gene sequence: CDR1 MDHEN, CDR2 SYDVKM. This CDR3 is 14 amino acids long. Here the CDR3 reads CASRPGLGFYEQFF. The CDR3 DNA reads TGTGCCAGCAGGCCGGGACTAGGGTTCTATGAGCAGTTCTTC.

The chain uses TRBV6-6 and TRBJ2-7, with 10 bases matching TRBD1. V shed 2 bases and J 6 bases; nucleotides not matched to a gene: 7. Germline lookup yields CDR1 MNHNY and CDR2 SVGAGI (reference sequence). CDR3 length equals 15 residues. The CDR3 DNA is TGTGCCAGCAGTTACGCTTCCGGGACAGGGGCCGAGCAGTACTTC. Protein product: CASSYASGTGAEQYF.

A word on this clone: The identical CDR3 is also encoded by other nucleotide sequences in the sample. V gene TRBV5-5 combines with J gene TRBJ2-5; D is unclear. In germline, CDR1 is SGHKS, CDR2 YYEKEE (reference sequence). This CDR3 spans 11 amino acids. The V and J ends lost 1 base and 5 bases respectively, with 3 bases between them. The CDR3, as DNA: TGTGCCAGCAGCTTGCGGGAGACCCAGTACTTC. Protein: CASSLRETQYF.

The chain is built from TRBV18 and TRBJ2-4, with D perhaps matching TRBD2 (6 bases). Germline V lookup: CDR1 KGHSH, CDR2 LQKENI. Trimming pared 3 bases from V and 7 bases from J, leaving 19 bases between. The CDR3 contains 16 residues. The CDR3 reads CASSPPGSGGRNIQYF. The CDR3 coding sequence is TGTGCCAGCTCACCCCCCGGGAGCGGAGGAAGGAACATTCAGTACTTC.

The rearrangement links TRBV5-1 to TRBJ2-1; perhaps TRBD2 as D (6 bases). In germline, CDR1 is SGHRS, CDR2 YFSETQ. The V gene lost 4 bases and the J gene lost 4 bases, with 12 bases spanning the gap. The CDR3 runs to 14 residues. CDR3 region: CASSGEAAYNEQFF. In nucleotides, the CDR3 is TGCGCCAGCAGCGGGGAGGCCGCTTACAATGAGCAGTTCTTC.

The chain couples TRBV7-6 to TRBJ2-1; possible D gene TRBD2, 5 bases. V lost 0 bases, J lost 9 bases, and 9 bases lay in between. The CDR3 extends over 13 amino acids. Germline CDR1 is SGHVS and CDR2 is FNYEAQ. This CDR3 reads CASSLAGLAEQFF. The CDR3 nucleotides are TGTGCCAGCAGCTTAGCCGGGCTAGCTGAGCAGTTCTTC.

The CDR3 DNA reads TGCGCCAGCAGCTGGAGACAGGGTCCCTGGGAGCAGTACTTC. It is translated as CASSWRQGPWEQYF. V is TRBV5-1 and J is TRBJ2-7; 7 bases agree with TRBD1. V dropped 3 bases and J dropped 7; count of bases not matched to a gene: 10. There are 14 residues in the CDR3. CDR1 SGHRS and CDR2 YFSETQ come from the germline V gene.

This chain connects TRBV10-1 to TRBJ2-7, with 9 positions matching TRBD2. CDR1 is WNHNN, CDR2 SYGVQD, per germline (reference sequence). The CDR3 extends over 16 amino acids. Unmatched junction bases numbered 8, after V lost 0 bases and J lost 5 bases. CDR3 DNA sequence: TGCGCCAGCAGTGAGTCGATTGTAGCGGGAGTCCACGAGCAGTACTTC. This translates into CASSESIVAGVHEQYF.

The chain links TRBV7-8 to TRBJ2-1, with 7 bases aligning to TRBD2. The CDR3 covers 13 residues. CDR1 and CDR2 (germline): SGHVS, FQNEAQ. Germline trimming cut 0 bases from V and 10 bases from J; bases unmatched to any gene: 3. The CDR3 is CASSLALGGEQFF. Written as DNA, the CDR3 is TGTGCCAGCAGCTTAGCGTTGGGGGGGGAGCAGTTCTTC.

The chain couples TRBV28 to TRBJ2-7, with D tentatively TRBD1 or TRBD2 (5 bases each). The CDR3 sequence is 16 residues long. Germline V lookup: CDR1 MDHEN, CDR2 SYDVKM. V lost 4 bases to trimming and J lost 0 bases, with 16 bases between them. Written as DNA, the CDR3 is TGTGCCAGCAGTTCTGCCCCGGGGCCAAGCTCCTACGAGCAGTACTTC. This sequence encodes CASSSAPGPSSYEQYF.

This clone was recorded once. The CDR3 here is CASSPRSGTGTSGTRISYNEQFF. The CDR3, as DNA: TGTGCCAGCAGCCCCCGTTCCGGGACCGGGACTAGCGGGACCCGAATATCCTACAATGAGCAGTTCTTC. The chain recombines TRBV9 with TRBJ2-1; 13 bases are shared with TRBD2. The CDR3 has 23 residues. The junction had 23 bases not matched to a gene; V was cut back by 4 bases and J by 1 base. The V gene's germline CDR1 is SGDLS and CDR2 YYNGEE. Variable domain in full (rest from reference TRBV9 and TRBJ2-1): DSGVTQTPKHLITATGQRVTLRCSPRSGDLSVYWYQQSLDQGLQFLIQYYNGEERAKGNILERFSAQQFPDLHSELNLSSLELGDSALYFCASSPRSGTGTSGTRISYNEQFFGPGTRLTVL.

The chain links TRBV10-3 to TRBJ1-5, with D maybe TRBD1 (5 bases). This CDR3 is 15 amino acids long. CDR1 and CDR2 from the germline V gene are ENHRY and SYGVKD. With 1 base removed from V and 6 bases from J, the gap between germline ends came to 13 bases. CDR3 loop: CAISEYGGGSQPQHF. The CDR3 DNA reads as TGTGCCATCAGTGAGTACGGGGGGGGTAGTCAGCCCCAGCATTTT.

The chain joins TRBV29-1 to TRBJ1-1; D remains unclear. This CDR3 comprises 12 residues. Trimming stripped 3 bases from V and 3 bases from J, with 8 bases between. CDR1 SQVTM and CDR2 ANQGSEA come from the germline V gene. CDR3 in DNA: TGCAGCGTTGATTTTGGGGACACTGAAGCTTTCTTT. The encoded protein is CSVDFGDTEAFF.

V is TRBV29-1 and J is TRBJ2-7; possible D gene TRBD2, 5 bases. Germline lookup yields CDR1 SQVTM and CDR2 ANQGSEA. V was cut by 7 bases and J by 5 bases, with 18 bases left in between. This CDR3 spans 13 amino acids. The CDR3 sequence: CSGGSLSRDEQYF. In nucleotides, the CDR3 is TGCAGCGGAGGGTCGCTAAGCCGAGACGAGCAGTACTTC.

The gene calls are TRBV5-1 and TRBJ2-2; 8 nucleotides line up with TRBD2. Germline CDR1 and CDR2: SGHRS and YFSETQ. V gave up 2 bases and J gave up 4 bases; unmatched junction bases: 10. The CDR3 covers 17 residues. CDR3 in DNA: TGCGCCAGCAGCTTTTCCGGGACTAGGGCGTCCACCGGGGAGCTGTTTTTT. Its protein is CASSFSGTRASTGELFF.

The chain links TRBV2 to TRBJ1-5; no reliable D call. CDR1 and CDR2 (germline): SNHLY, FYNNEI. CDR3 length: 14 residues. The V and J ends lost 2 bases and 3 bases respectively, with 8 bases between them. CDR3 region: CASSELANNQPQHF. Written as DNA, the CDR3 is TGTGCCAGCAGTGAACTTGCTAACAATCAGCCCCAGCATTTT.

J is TRBJ1-1 and V is TRBV15, with TRBD1 matching over 11 bases. This CDR3 region has 14 residues. The trim removed 8 bases at V and 7 bases at J, leaving 9 bases unmatched. The germline CDR1 and CDR2 sequences are LNHNV and YYDKDF (reference sequence). CDR3 in DNA: TGTGCCACCCGAGGGGGACAGGGGGTAGGTGAAGCTTTCTTT. This sequence encodes CATRGGQGVGEAFF.

With regard to this clone: Other nucleotide sequences from this sample produce the same CDR3. The chain has TRBV7-9 and TRBJ2-3; D is unresolved. Trimming shortened V by 0 bases and J by 5 bases, and 6 bases separated the two germline ends. This CDR3 comprises 13 residues. Germline CDR1 is SEHNR and CDR2 is FQNEAQ (reference sequence). CDR3 nucleotides: TGTGCCAGCAGCTTAGCCGGCGGAGATACGCAGTATTTT. It translates to CASSLAGGDTQYF.

The chain employs TRBV28 and TRBJ2-7, with D hard to call. In germline, CDR1 is MDHEN, CDR2 SYDVKM. Trimming took 3 bases from V and 8 from J, leaving 11 bases between them. The CDR3 loop spans 12 amino acids. The CDR3 DNA reads TGTGCCAGCAGTTTCTCCGGTATGAAGCAGTACTTC. The encoded protein is CASSFSGMKQYF.

This clone was observed a single time. The chain carries TRBV20-1 and TRBJ1-1; D uncertain. Germline V gives CDR1 DFQATT, CDR2 SNEGSKA (reference sequence). Between the trimmed V and J ends, which lost 0 bases and 7 bases, there was a span of 6 bases. There are 11 residues in the CDR3. CDR3 nucleotide sequence: TGCAGTGCTAGAGATAATATTGAAGCTTTCTTT. It encodes CSARDNIEAFF.

J is TRBJ1-2 and V is TRBV5-6; D call uncertain. Trimming cost V 2 bases and J 0 bases, with 11 bases left between them. The length of the CDR3 is 15 residues. Germline assignment: CDR1 SGHDT and CDR2 YYEEEE. As DNA, the CDR3 is TGTGCCAGCAGCTTACTGGGCAGTTCTAACTATGGCTACACCTTC. Protein sequence: CASSLLGSSNYGYTF.

This clone was found once. The same CDR3 can be traced to other DNA sequences in this sample. This chain uses TRBV10-3 with TRBJ2-5; 7 nucleotides line up with TRBD1. V shed 5 bases and J 5 bases; nucleotides not matched to a gene: 2. CDR3 length: 12 amino acids. CDR1 ENHRY and CDR2 SYGVKD come from the germline V gene. DNA for the CDR3: TGTGCCATCAGTCCAGGGGGTGAGACCCAGTACTTC. Amino acids: CAISPGGETQYF.

The V gene is TRBV18, the J gene TRBJ2-2; D is ambiguous. CDR1 KGHSH and CDR2 LQKENI come from the germline V gene. The CDR3 is made up of 17 amino acids. Trimming stripped 0 bases from V and 1 base from J, with 12 bases between. CDR3 DNA: TGTGCCAGCTCACCACCCCGCCCTCGGAAGAACACCGGGGAGCTGTTTTTT. This sequence encodes CASSPPRPRKNTGELFF.